A selection of T cell receptor beta chains follows, all from one sample in a study of T-cell memory formation after mild COVID-19. Via MiXCR, TCRdb re-called the 5' RACE reads, giving one row per CDR3 protein. The table lists around 140,000 distinct CDR3 sequences, 6% of them singletons, with more than 2% in the top ten. Material: PBMCs or a T cell subset sorted from them (not recorded which). These receptors came from an adult woman who had mild COVID-19 (a few samples of this study predate the infection). Cell type and time point are not known. The CDR3 runs from the conserved cysteine through the conserved F or W. The order of the fields is V gene, clone size, J gene, D gene, CDR3 protein, CDR3 DNA. A D gene is named only where the DNA matches it firmly. Clone size is shown for a subset of rows, as once, few, many or a class of expanded clone.

>TRBV12-3/TRBV12-4|many|TRBJ2-3|TRBD1
CASAYTGGTDTQYF
TGTGCCAGCGCCTATACAGGGGGCACAGATACGCAGTATTTT
>TRBV12-3/TRBV12-4|many|TRBJ1-2|NA
CASSPGRGGSNYGYTF
TGTGCCAGCAGCCCCGGTCGGGGGGGAAGTAACTATGGCTACACCTTC
>TRBV7-3|many|TRBJ2-7|NA
CASSLGGSFRDEQYF
TGTGCCAGCAGCTTAGGCGGGTCATTTCGGGACGAGCAGTACTTC
>TRBV15|few|TRBJ2-3|TRBD2
CATSRPGGESTDTQYF
TGTGCCACCAGCAGACCGGGGGGGGAGTCCACAGATACGCAGTATTTT
>TRBV5-1|NA|TRBJ2-2|NA
CASSLGATDTGELFF
TGCGCCAGCAGCTTGGGGGCCACCGACACCGGGGAGCTGTTTTTT
>TRBV7-3|many|TRBJ2-7|NA
CASSLGSTRIYEQYF
TGTGCCAGCAGCTTAGGGTCGACAAGGATCTACGAGCAGTACTTC
>TRBV7-3|NA|TRBJ2-1|TRBD2
CASSSSASGRVGEQFF
TGTGCCAGCAGCTCCTCCGCTAGCGGGAGGGTGGGTGAGCAGTTCTTC
>TRBV5-1|many|TRBJ2-1|TRBD2
CASSLLSSGSHPEQFF
TGCGCCAGCAGCTTGTTGTCTAGCGGGAGCCACCCAGAGCAGTTCTTC
>TRBV14|NA|TRBJ2-3|NA
CASSQVLGISTDTQYF
TGTGCCAGCAGCCAAGTGCTGGGAATTAGCACAGATACGCAGTATTTT
>TRBV7-6|few|TRBJ2-1|NA
CASSFPGTNQFF
TGTGCCAGCAGCTTTCCCGGGACAAACCAGTTCTTC
>TRBV20-1|many|TRBJ2-3|TRBD2
CSARPSGGTDTQYF
TGCAGTGCTAGACCCAGCGGGGGCACAGATACGCAGTATTTT
>TRBV7-3|many|TRBJ1-3|NA
CASSLYQGLCGNTIYF
TGTGCCAGCAGCTTATATCAGGGACTATGTGGAAACACCATATATTTT
>TRBV5-1|few|TRBJ2-7|NA
CASSSAGRTTYEQYF
TGCGCCAGCAGCTCCGCTGGACGGACAACCTACGAGCAGTACTTC
>TRBV7-7|many|TRBJ1-1|NA
CASSFRLRNTEAFF
TGTGCCAGCAGCTTTAGGTTGAGGAACACTGAAGCTTTCTTT
>TRBV7-9|many|TRBJ2-7|NA
CASSPQGTQNEQYF
TGTGCCAGCAGCCCTCAGGGGACCCAGAACGAGCAGTACTTC
>TRBV20-1|many|TRBJ2-3|NA
CSARAPSGGGLGTQYF
TGCAGTGCTAGAGCACCAAGTGGCGGGGGCTTGGGTACGCAGTATTTT
>TRBV20-1|many|TRBJ2-1|NA
CSARSRLVGYYEQFF
TGCAGTGCTAGGTCAAGACTAGTAGGATATTATGAGCAGTTCTTC
>TRBV5-1|NA|TRBJ2-1|NA
CASSPTGRTEYNEQFF
TGCGCCAGCAGCCCAACGGGCCGGACAGAGTACAATGAGCAGTTCTTC
>TRBV9|many|TRBJ2-3|NA
CASSLTTYSSTDTQYF
TGTGCCAGCAGCCTTACGACCTATTCTAGCACAGATACGCAGTATTTT
>TRBV7-3|few|TRBJ2-2|NA
CASSLRHPNTGELFF
TGTGCCAGCAGCTTAAGACATCCGAACACCGGGGAGCTGTTTTTT
>TRBV12-3/TRBV12-4|many|TRBJ1-6|NA
CASSARGGRTYNSPLHF
TGTGCCAGCAGCGCCCGAGGGGGGAGGACCTATAATTCACCCCTCCACTTT
>TRBV6-2/TRBV6-3|few|TRBJ2-7|NA
CASTHDGASYEQYF
TGTGCCAGCACCCACGACGGGGCAAGCTACGAGCAGTACTTC
>TRBV18|few|TRBJ2-2|TRBD1
CASSPRTGGDTGELFF
TGTGCCAGCTCACCAAGGACAGGGGGAGACACCGGGGAGCTGTTTTTT